A selection of T cell receptor beta chains follows, all from one sample in a study of shared clonotypes between healthy human individuals. Sequencing used immunoSEQ multiplex PCR; TCRdb keeps in-frame clones, though not all of them. The sample records some 2,100,000 clones, 95% being singletons. The specimen was naive CD4+ T cells sorted from blood. The receptors were gathered from a man aged 18 to 35 in good health. Both conserved end residues are part of each CDR3. Fields, in order: J gene, V gene, clone size, D gene, CDR3 protein, CDR3 DNA. D genes are given only for firm matches. Rows give clone size only sometimes, using once, few, many, or a class for an expanded clone.

TRBJ2-7	TRBV15	few	NA	CATSRDPGTYEQYF	TGTGCCACCAGCAGAGATCCCGGGACCTACGAGCAGTACTTC
TRBJ1-4	TRBV29-1	NA	NA	CSVEVGSLLFF	TGCAGCGTTGAAGTCGGTAGCCTACTGTTTTTT
TRBJ2-7	TRBV5-6	NA	TRBD1	CASSLVSLGQGVAQYF	TGTGCCAGCAGCTTGGTTAGTTTGGGACAGGGGGTCGCGCAGTACTTC
TRBJ1-1	TRBV9	NA	NA	CASSVRGHTNTEAFF	TGTGCCAGCAGCGTAAGGGGACACACAAACACTGAAGCTTTCTTT
TRBJ2-3	TRBV5-1	NA	TRBD2	CASSPIAGSTDTQYF	TGCGCCAGCAGCCCCATAGCGGGTAGCACAGATACGCAGTATTTT
TRBJ1-6	TRBV19	NA	NA	CASSGGRGANSPLHF	TGTGCCAGTAGTGGAGGACGGGGCGCTAATTCACCCCTCCACTTT
TRBJ2-2	TRBV6-5	NA	TRBD1	CASRTDRGRTGELFF	TGTGCCAGCAGAACGGACAGGGGACGCACCGGGGAGCTGTTTTTT
TRBJ1-2	TRBV19	NA	TRBD1	CASRPSLTGVPFDGYTF	TGTGCCAGTCGCCCTTCCTTAACAGGGGTTCCCTTTGATGGCTACACCTTC
TRBJ2-7	TRBV13	NA	TRBD2	CASSLRVLAGSTHEQYF	TGTGCCAGCAGCTTAAGGGTCCTAGCGGGGTCCACCCACGAGCAGTACTTC
TRBJ2-1	TRBV7-2	once	TRBD1	CASSLAPGTVSYNEQFF	TGTGCCAGCAGCTTAGCGCCTGGGACAGTATCCTACAATGAGCAGTTCTTC
TRBJ1-2	TRBV19	once	NA	CASSITANDGYTF	TGTGCCAGTAGTATAACCGCTAATGATGGCTACACCTTC
TRBJ2-7	TRBV5-1	NA	NA	CASSVSGQTYEQYF	TGCGCCAGCTCCGTCTCCGGCCAGACCTACGAGCAGTACTTC
TRBJ2-1	TRBV2	NA	TRBD1	CASSDKTGVIKSYNEQFF	TGTGCCAGCAGTGATAAGACAGGGGTCATTAAGTCCTACAATGAGCAGTTCTTC
TRBJ2-3	TRBV5-1	NA	TRBD2	CASSWGLAVSTDTQYF	TGCGCCAGCAGCTGGGGACTAGCGGTTTCCACAGATACGCAGTATTTT
TRBJ2-6	TRBV30	once	TRBD2	CAWRRGGGSSGANVLTF	TGTGCCTGGAGACGCGGCGGGGGAAGCTCTGGGGCCAACGTCCTGACTTTC
TRBJ1-4	TRBV7-9	once	NA	CASSLGGPNEKLFF	TGTGCCAGCAGCTTGGGGGGTCCTAATGAAAAACTGTTTTTT
TRBJ2-2	TRBV10-1	NA	TRBD1	CASSDHRGVPGELFF	TGCGCCAGCAGTGATCACAGGGGGGTTCCCGGGGAGCTGTTTTTT
TRBJ2-2	TRBV5-1	NA	NA	CASSGDALTGELFF	TGCGCCAGCAGCGGTGACGCACTCACCGGGGAGCTGTTTTTT